These 16 T cell receptor beta chains were sequenced from one sample in a study of T cells after somatic rescue of genetic block. Assay: immunoSEQ multiplex PCR; the TCRdb copy retains only in-frame clones and omits some. The data contain 70,000 to 95,000 clones, about nine tenths of them seen just once; the ten biggest clones take up roughly 1.5%. The sequencing sample was made of peripheral blood mononuclear cells (PBMCs). These receptors originate from a woman aged 18-30 years.

The chain joins TRBV28 to TRBJ1-2, with D possibly matching TRBD1 (6 bases). Germline V gene lookup returns CDR1 MDHEN and CDR2 SYDVKM. This CDR3 has 16 amino acids. V lost 3 bases to trimming and J lost 0 bases, with 14 bases between them. CDR3 protein: CASSFRGGGANYGYTF. The CDR3 DNA reads TGTGCCAGCAGTTTTAGAGGGGGGGGAGCTAACTATGGCTACACCTTC.

V is TRBV5-1 and J is TRBJ1-5; TRBD1 aligns across 7 bases. Germline assignment: CDR1 SGHRS and CDR2 YFSETQ. The CDR3 is 14 amino acids. Trimming cost V 5 bases and J 2 bases; bases outside gene matches: 4. This chain's CDR3 is CASRPDRGNQPQHF. DNA of the CDR3: TGCGCCAGCAGGCCAGACAGGGGCAATCAGCCCCAGCATTTT.

V and J are TRBV15 and TRBJ2-3, with a weak D call TRBD1 (5 bases). CDR1 LNHNV and CDR2 YYDKDF come from the germline V gene (reference sequence). V gave up 7 bases and J gave up 0 bases, with 11 bases separating them. The CDR3 has 14 amino acids. CDR3 region: CATTGSGSTDTQYF. The CDR3 DNA reads as TGTGCCACCACCGGTTCAGGGAGCACAGATACGCAGTATTTT.

The chain's CDR3 is CASRAQASQPQHF. CDR3 coding DNA: TGTGCCAGCAGAGCGCAGGCGAGTCAGCCCCAGCATTTT. The genes are TRBV2 and TRBJ1-5; D ambiguous. Trimming shortened V by 6 bases and J by 6 bases, and 12 bases separated the two germline ends. This CDR3 comprises 13 residues. Germline lookup yields CDR1 SNHLY and CDR2 FYNNEI. Using reference TRBV2 and TRBJ1-5 for the parts outside the CDR3, the full variable domain is EPEVTQTPSHQVTQMGQEVILRCVPISNHLYFYWYRQILGQKVEFLVSFYNNEISEKSEIFDDQFSVERPDGSNFTLKIRSTKLEDSAMYFCASRAQASQPQHFGDGTRLSIL.

The V and J genes are TRBV10-3 and TRBJ1-3; D gene uncertain. The length of the CDR3 is 14 residues. Trimming cost V 6 bases and J 0 bases, with 9 bases left between them. Germline V gives CDR1 ENHRY, CDR2 SYGVKD. In nucleotides, the CDR3 is TGTGCCATCAGCACGATCAGCTCTGGAAACACCATATATTTT. Residues: CAISTISSGNTIYF.

CDR3 coding DNA: TGCGCCAGCAGTCACCGTCCGGAGGAACAGCAGTACTTC. Translated: CASSHRPEEQQYF. The rearrangement joins TRBV10-1 to TRBJ2-7; tentatively, D is TRBD2 (5 bases). Germline values: CDR1 WNHNN, CDR2 SYGVQD (reference sequence). The CDR3 runs 13 residues. Trimming removed 5 bases at V and 8 bases at J, with 16 bases between.

The rearrangement links TRBV4-1 to TRBJ2-1; 9 bases line up with TRBD2. The V segment lost 0 bases and the J segment 3 bases; nucleotides outside the gene matches: 3. Germline assignment: CDR1 MGHRA and CDR2 YSYEKL. The CDR3 covers 16 residues. Here the CDR3 reads CASSQEWREGYNEQFF. The CDR3 DNA is TGCGCCAGCAGCCAAGAGTGGCGGGAGGGCTACAATGAGCAGTTCTTC.

This clone appeared a single time. The J gene is TRBJ2-5, the V gene TRBV12-5; D is possibly TRBD1 (5 bases). The V and J ends lost 6 bases and 9 bases respectively, with 14 bases between them. The CDR3 runs 12 residues. Germline V gives CDR1 LGHNT, CDR2 FRNRAP. CDR3 coding DNA: TGTGCTAGTGGCTTCGATCTAGGGGCCCAGTACTTC. It specifies CASGFDLGAQYF.

V usage is TRBV6-5 and J usage is TRBJ2-7; D is ambiguous. This CDR3 is 15 amino acids long. Germline CDR1 is MNHEY and CDR2 is SVGAGI. Trimming took 2 bases from V and 0 from J, leaving 11 bases between them. The CDR3 region is CASSYAPLSSYEQYF. In DNA, the CDR3 is TGTGCCAGCAGTTACGCGCCATTGAGCTCCTACGAGCAGTACTTC.

The chain uses TRBV19 and TRBJ1-5; D remains ambiguous. The CDR3 totals 14 residues. Germline assignment: CDR1 LNHDA and CDR2 SQIVND (reference sequence). V was trimmed by 7 bases and J by 0 bases, leaving 10 bases between them. CDR3 sequence (DNA): TGTGCCAGTATGCGGGATTATAGCAATCAGCCCCAGCATTTT. The encoded protein is CASMRDYSNQPQHF.

The chain has TRBV4-2 and TRBJ2-2; no clear D. The CDR3 runs 14 residues. Trimming removed 1 base from V and 8 bases from J, with 11 bases in between. Germline CDR1 reads LGHNA; CDR2 reads YNFKEQ. The CDR3 coding sequence is TGTGCCAGCAGCCAAGCAAGCGATTTGGGGGAGCTGTTTTTT. As protein: CASSQASDLGELFF.

CDR3: CASSLMPSTTDTQYF. The CDR3 coding sequence is TGTGCCAGCAGCTTAATGCCTAGCACCACAGATACGCAGTATTTT. This chain links TRBV7-9 with TRBJ2-3; tentative D call: TRBD2 (5 bases). V dropped 2 bases and J dropped 2 bases, with 11 bases sitting between them. This CDR3 region has 15 residues. Germline V gene lookup returns CDR1 SEHNR and CDR2 FQNEAQ (reference sequence).

The J gene is TRBJ1-5, the V gene TRBV28; D call uncertain. CDR1 MDHEN and CDR2 SYDVKM come from the germline V gene. CDR3 length: 14 amino acids. Trimming removed 2 bases from V and 1 base from J, with 6 bases in between. CDR3 amino acids: CASSLGESNQPQHF. For the CDR3, the DNA is TGTGCCAGCAGTTTAGGGGAAAGCAATCAGCCCCAGCATTTT. The entire variable domain, with the rest obtained from reference TRBV28 and TRBJ1-5, is as follows: DVKVTQSSRYLVKRTGEKVFLECVQDMDHENMFWYRQDPGLGLRLIYFSYDVKMKEKGDIPEGYSVSREKKERFSLILESASTNQTSMYLCASSLGESNQPQHFGDGTRLSIL.

The chain has TRBV11-1 and TRBJ2-3, with 11 bases fitting TRBD2. CDR1 SGHAT and CDR2 FQDESV come from the germline V gene (reference sequence). The V segment lost 6 bases and the J segment 3 bases; nucleotides outside the gene matches: 14. The CDR3 runs to 18 residues. The CDR3 sequence is CASRYGISGRARTDTQYF. In nucleotides, the CDR3 is TGTGCCAGCAGATACGGCATTAGCGGGAGGGCAAGGACAGATACGCAGTATTTT.

V gene TRBV9 combines with J gene TRBJ2-5, with 8 bases lining up with TRBD1. This CDR3 is 16 amino acids long. The germline CDR1 and CDR2 sequences are SGDLS and YYNGEE. V shed 0 bases and J 5 bases; nucleotides not matched to a gene: 9. In DNA, the CDR3 is TGTGCCAGCAGCGTAGCGGCGGACAGGGTGGGCGAGACCCAGTACTTC. This encodes CASSVAADRVGETQYF.

This clone turned up a few times. V is TRBV4-2 and J is TRBJ1-1, with D unresolved. This CDR3 spans 12 amino acids. V was trimmed by 0 bases and J by 8 bases, leaving 7 bases between them. From germline, CDR1 is LGHNA and CDR2 YNFKEQ. Here the CDR3 DNA reads TGTGCCAGCAGCCAAGAGGGATCAGAAGCTTTCTTT. The encoded protein is CASSQEGSEAFF.